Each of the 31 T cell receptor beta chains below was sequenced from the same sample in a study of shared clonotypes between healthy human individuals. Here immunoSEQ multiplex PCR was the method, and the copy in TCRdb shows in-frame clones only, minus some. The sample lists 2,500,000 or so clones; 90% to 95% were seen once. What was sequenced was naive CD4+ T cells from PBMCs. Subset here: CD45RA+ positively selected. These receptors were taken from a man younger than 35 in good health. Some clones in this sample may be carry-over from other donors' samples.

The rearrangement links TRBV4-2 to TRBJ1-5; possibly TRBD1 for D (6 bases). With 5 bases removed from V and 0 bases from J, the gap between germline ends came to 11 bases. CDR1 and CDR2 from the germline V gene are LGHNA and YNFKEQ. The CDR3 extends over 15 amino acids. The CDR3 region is CASSVGQISNQPQHF. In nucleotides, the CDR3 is TGTGCCAGCAGCGTTGGACAGATTAGCAATCAGCCCCAGCATTTT.

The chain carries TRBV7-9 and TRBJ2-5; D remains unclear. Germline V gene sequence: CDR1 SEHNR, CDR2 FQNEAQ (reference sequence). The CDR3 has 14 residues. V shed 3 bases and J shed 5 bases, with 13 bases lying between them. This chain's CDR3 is CASSFPLLKETQYF. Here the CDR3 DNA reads TGTGCCAGCAGCTTCCCCCTGCTTAAGGAGACCCAGTACTTC.

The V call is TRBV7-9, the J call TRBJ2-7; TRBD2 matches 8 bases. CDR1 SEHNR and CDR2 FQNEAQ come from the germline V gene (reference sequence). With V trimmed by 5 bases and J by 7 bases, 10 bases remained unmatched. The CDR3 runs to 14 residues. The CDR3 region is CASSQREPTREQYF. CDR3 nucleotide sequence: TGTGCCAGCAGCCAGCGGGAGCCCACGAGGGAGCAGTACTTC. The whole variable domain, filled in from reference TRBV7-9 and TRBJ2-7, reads DTGVSQNPRHKITKRGQNVTFRCDPISEHNRLYWYRQTLGQGPEFLTYFQNEAQLEKSRLLSDRFSAERPKGSFSTLEIQRTEQGDSAMYLCASSQREPTREQYFGPGTRLTVT.

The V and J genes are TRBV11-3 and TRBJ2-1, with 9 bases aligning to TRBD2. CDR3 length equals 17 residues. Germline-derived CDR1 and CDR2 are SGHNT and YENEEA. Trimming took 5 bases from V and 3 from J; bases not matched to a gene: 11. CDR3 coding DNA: TGTGCCAGCAGCCAGGAGGGTAGCGGGAGAGGCTACAATGAGCAGTTCTTC. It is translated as CASSQEGSGRGYNEQFF.

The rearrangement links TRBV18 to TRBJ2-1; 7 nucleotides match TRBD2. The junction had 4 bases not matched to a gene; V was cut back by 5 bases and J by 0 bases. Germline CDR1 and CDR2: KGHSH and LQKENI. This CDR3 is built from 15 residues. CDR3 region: CASSEGGSSYNEQFF. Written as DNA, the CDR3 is TGTGCCAGCTCAGAAGGCGGGAGCTCCTACAATGAGCAGTTCTTC.

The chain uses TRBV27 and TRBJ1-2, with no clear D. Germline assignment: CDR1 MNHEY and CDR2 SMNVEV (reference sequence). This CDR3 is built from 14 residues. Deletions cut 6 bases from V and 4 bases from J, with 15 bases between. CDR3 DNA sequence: TGTGCCAGCAGCCCTATCGTCGCAGCCTATGGCTACACCTTC. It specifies CASSPIVAAYGYTF.

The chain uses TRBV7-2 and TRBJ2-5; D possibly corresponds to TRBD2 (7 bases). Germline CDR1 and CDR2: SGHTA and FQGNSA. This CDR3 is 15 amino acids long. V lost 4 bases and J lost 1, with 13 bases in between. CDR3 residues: CASSSRGGTQETQYF. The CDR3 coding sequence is TGTGCCAGCAGCTCGAGGGGGGGGACCCAAGAGACCCAGTACTTC.

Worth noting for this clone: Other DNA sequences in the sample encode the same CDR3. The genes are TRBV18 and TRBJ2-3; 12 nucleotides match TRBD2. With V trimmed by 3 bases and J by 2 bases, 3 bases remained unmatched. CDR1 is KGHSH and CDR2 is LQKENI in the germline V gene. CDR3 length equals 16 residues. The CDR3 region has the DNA TGTGCCAGCTCACCCCGACTAGCGGGGGCCACAGATACGCAGTATTTT. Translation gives CASSPRLAGATDTQYF.

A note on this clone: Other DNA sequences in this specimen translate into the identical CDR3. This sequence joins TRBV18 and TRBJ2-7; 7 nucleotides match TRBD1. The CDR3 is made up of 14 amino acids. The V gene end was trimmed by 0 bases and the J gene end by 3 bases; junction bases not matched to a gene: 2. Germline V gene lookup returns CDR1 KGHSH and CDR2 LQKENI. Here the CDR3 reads CASSPPGQIYEQYF. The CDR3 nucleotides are TGTGCCAGCTCACCACCGGGACAGATCTACGAGCAGTACTTC.

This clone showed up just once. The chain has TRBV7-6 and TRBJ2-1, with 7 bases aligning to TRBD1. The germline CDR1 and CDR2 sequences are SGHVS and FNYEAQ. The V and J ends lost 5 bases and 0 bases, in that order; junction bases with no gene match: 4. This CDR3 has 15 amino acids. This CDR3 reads CASSAYRGSYNEQFF. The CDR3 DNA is TGTGCCAGCAGCGCGTACAGGGGCTCCTACAATGAGCAGTTCTTC.

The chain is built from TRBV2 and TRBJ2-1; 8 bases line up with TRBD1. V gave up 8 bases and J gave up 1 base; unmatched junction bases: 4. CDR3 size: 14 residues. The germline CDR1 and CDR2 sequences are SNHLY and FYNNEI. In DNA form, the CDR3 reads TGTGCCAGCCTCCGGGACAGGTCCTACAATGAGCAGTTCTTC. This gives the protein CASLRDRSYNEQFF.

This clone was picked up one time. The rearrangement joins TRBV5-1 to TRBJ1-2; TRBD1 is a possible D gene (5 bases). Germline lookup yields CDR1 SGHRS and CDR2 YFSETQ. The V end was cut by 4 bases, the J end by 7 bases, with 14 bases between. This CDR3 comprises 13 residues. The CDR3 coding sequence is TGCGCCAGCAGCCCCGGGGCCTTGGGTGGCTACACCTTC. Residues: CASSPGALGGYTF.

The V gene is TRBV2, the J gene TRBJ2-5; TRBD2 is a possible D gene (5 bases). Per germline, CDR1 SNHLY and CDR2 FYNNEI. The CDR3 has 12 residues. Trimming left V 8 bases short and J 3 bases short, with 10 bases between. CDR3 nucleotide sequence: TGTGCCAGCGGGAGTCGAAAAGAGACCCAGTACTTC. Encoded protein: CASGSRKETQYF. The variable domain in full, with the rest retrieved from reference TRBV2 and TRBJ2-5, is EPEVTQTPSHQVTQMGQEVILRCVPISNHLYFYWYRQILGQKVEFLVSFYNNEISEKSEIFDDQFSVERPDGSNFTLKIRSTKLEDSAMYFCASGSRKETQYFGPGTRLLVL.

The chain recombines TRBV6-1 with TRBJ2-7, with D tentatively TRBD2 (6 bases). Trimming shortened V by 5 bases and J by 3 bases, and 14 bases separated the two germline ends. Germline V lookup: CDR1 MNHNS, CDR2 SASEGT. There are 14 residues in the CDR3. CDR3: CASSQVAEGYEQYF. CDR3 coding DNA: TGTGCCAGCAGTCAGGTCGCGGAGGGCTACGAGCAGTACTTC.

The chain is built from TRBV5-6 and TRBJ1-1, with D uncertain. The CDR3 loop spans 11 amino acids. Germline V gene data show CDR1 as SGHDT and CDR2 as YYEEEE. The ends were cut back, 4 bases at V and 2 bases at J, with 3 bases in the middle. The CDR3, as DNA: TGTGCCAGCAGCGAAAACACTGAAGCTTTCTTT. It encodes CASSENTEAFF.

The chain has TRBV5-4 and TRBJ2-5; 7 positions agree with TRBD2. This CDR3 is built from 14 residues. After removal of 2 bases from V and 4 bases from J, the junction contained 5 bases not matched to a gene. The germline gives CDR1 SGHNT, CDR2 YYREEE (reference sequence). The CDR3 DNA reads TGTGCCAGCAGCTTCCTTACGGGAGGAGAGACCCAGTACTTC. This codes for CASSFLTGGETQYF.

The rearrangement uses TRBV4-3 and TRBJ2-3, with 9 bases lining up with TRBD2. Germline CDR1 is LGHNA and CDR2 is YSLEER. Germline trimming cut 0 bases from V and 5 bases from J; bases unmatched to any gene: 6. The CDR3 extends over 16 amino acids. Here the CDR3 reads CASSQDRGGRGDTQYF. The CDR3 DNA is TGCGCCAGCAGCCAAGATCGGGGCGGGAGGGGAGATACGCAGTATTTT.

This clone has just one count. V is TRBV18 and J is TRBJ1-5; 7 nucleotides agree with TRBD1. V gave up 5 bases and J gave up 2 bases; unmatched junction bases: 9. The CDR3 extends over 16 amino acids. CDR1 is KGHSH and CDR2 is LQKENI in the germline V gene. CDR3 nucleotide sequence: TGTGCCAGCTCATCTCAGGGGGAAGTGGGCAATCAGCCCCAGCATTTT. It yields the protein CASSSQGEVGNQPQHF. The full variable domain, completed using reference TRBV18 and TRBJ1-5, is NAGVMQNPRHLVRRRGQEARLRCSPMKGHSHVYWYRQLPEEGLKFMVYLQKENIIDESGMPKERFSAEFPKEGPSILRIQQVVRGDSAAYFCASSSQGEVGNQPQHFGDGTRLSIL.

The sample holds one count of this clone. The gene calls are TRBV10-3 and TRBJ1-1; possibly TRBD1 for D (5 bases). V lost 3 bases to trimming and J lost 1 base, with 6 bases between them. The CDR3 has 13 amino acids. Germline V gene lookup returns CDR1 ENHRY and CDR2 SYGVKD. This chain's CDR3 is CAISDQGNTEAFF. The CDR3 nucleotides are TGTGCCATCAGTGATCAGGGGAACACTGAAGCTTTCTTT.

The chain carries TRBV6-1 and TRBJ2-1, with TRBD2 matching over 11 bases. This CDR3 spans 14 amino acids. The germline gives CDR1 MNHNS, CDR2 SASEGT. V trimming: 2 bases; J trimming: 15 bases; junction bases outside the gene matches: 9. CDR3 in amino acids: CASSESASGRLVFF. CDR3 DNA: TGTGCCAGCAGTGAATCAGCTAGCGGGAGGTTGGTGTTCTTC.

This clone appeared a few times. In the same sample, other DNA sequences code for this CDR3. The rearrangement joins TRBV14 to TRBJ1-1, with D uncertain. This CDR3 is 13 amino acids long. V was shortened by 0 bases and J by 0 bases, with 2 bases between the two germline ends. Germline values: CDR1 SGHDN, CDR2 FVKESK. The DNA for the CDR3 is TGTGCCAGCAGCCAAGATGTGAACACTGAAGCTTTCTTT. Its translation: CASSQDVNTEAFF.

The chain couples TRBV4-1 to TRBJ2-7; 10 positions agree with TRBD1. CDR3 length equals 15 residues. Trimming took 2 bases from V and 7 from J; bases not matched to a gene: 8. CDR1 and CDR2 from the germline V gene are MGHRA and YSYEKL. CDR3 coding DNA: TGCGCCAGCAGCCAACCCGGGACAGGGGCACGGGAGCAGTACTTC. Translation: CASSQPGTGAREQYF.

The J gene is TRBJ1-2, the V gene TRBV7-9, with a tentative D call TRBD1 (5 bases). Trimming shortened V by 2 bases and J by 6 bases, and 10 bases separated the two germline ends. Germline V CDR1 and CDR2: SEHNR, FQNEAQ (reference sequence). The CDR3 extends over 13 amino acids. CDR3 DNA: TGTGCCAGCAGCTTAAGTGGGGCGGATGGCTACACCTTC. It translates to CASSLSGADGYTF.

CDR3 protein: CSVESLAANNEQFF. The CDR3 region has the DNA TGCAGCGTTGAGTCACTTGCGGCCAACAATGAGCAGTTCTTC. V gene TRBV29-1 combines with J gene TRBJ2-1; no reliable D call. CDR1 is SQVTM, CDR2 ANQGSEA, per germline. The CDR3 totals 14 residues. V dropped 3 bases and J dropped 5 bases, with 14 bases sitting between them.

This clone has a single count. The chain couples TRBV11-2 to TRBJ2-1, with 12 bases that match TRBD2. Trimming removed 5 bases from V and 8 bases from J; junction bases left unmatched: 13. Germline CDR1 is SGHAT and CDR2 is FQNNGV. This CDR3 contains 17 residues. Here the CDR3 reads CASSLTGLAGGPHEQFF. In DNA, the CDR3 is TGTGCCAGCAGCCTGACAGGCCTAGCGGGAGGGCCCCATGAGCAGTTCTTC.

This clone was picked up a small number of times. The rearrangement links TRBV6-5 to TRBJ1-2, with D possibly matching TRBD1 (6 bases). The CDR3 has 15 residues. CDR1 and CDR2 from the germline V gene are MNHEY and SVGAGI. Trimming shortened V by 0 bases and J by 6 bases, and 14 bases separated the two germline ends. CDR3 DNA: TGTGCCAGCAGTTACTCGAATCTCAGGGGCCATGGCTACACCTTC. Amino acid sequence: CASSYSNLRGHGYTF.

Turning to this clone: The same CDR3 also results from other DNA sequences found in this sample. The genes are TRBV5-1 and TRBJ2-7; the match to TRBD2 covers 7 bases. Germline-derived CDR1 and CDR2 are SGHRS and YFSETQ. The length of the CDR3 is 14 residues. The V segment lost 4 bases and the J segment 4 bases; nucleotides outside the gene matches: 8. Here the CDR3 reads CASSPGTGGYEQYF. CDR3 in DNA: TGCGCCAGCAGCCCGGGGACGGGGGGATACGAGCAGTACTTC.

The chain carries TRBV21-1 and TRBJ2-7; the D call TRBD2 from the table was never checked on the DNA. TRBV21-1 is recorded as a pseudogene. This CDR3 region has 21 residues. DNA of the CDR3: TGTGCCAGCAGCAAACGTTGGTATGGGACTAGCGGGACCTCGTCCCTTTACGAGCAGTACTTC. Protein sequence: CASSKRWYGTSGTSSLYEQYF.

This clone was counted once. The CDR3 reads CASSNQHGYEQYF. The CDR3 nucleotides read TGTGCCAGCAGCAACCAACACGGCTACGAGCAGTACTTC. The rearrangement uses TRBV27 and TRBJ2-7; the D is unclear. Trimming stripped 6 bases from V and 3 bases from J, with 12 bases between. The CDR3 loop spans 13 amino acids. Germline lookup yields CDR1 MNHEY and CDR2 SMNVEV (reference sequence).

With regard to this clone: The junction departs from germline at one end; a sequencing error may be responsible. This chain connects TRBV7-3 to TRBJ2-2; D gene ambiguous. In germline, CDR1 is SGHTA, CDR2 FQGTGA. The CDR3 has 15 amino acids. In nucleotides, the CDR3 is TGTGCCAGCAGCCTAACCACCGAAATCACCGGGGAGCTGTTTTTT. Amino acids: CASSLTTEITGELFF.

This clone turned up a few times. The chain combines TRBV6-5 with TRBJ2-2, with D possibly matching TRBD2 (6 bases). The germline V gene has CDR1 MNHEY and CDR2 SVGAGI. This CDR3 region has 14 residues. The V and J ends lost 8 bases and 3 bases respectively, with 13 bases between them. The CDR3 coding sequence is TGTGCCAGCCGTCCGGGACTCCACACCGGGGAGCTGTTTTTT. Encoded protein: CASRPGLHTGELFF.